The 13 T cell receptor beta chains listed next were all sequenced from one sample in a study of OX40 agonist ivuxolimab in advanced cancers. Produced via immunoSEQ multiplex PCR; TCRdb's table is partial and in-frame only. Of tens of thousands of clones listed, approximately 81% are singletons. The specimen comprised CD4+ or CD8+ T cells sorted from blood, sampled in a trial of the OX40 agonist ivuxolimab. These receptors originate from an adult with an advanced solid tumor such as melanoma, head and neck, liver or kidney cancer.

V usage is TRBV25-1 and J usage is TRBJ1-2, with D tentatively TRBD1 (6 bases). The germline V and J ends were trimmed by 5 bases and 8 bases, with 15 bases remaining between them. This CDR3 contains 13 residues. CDR1 MGHDK and CDR2 SYGVNS come from the germline V gene. CDR3 protein: CASSFLQGFGYTF. In nucleotides, the CDR3 is TGTGCCAGCAGTTTCCTCCAGGGGTTCGGCTACACCTTC.

J is TRBJ2-5 and V is TRBV19; D is perhaps TRBD1 or TRBD2 (5 bases each). CDR3 length: 13 residues. The germline V and J ends were trimmed by 6 bases and 3 bases, with 11 bases remaining between them. Germline CDR1 and CDR2: LNHDA and SQIVND (reference sequence). The CDR3 is CASRPGTEETQYF. CDR3 bases: TGTGCCAGTAGACCCGGGACGGAAGAGACCCAGTACTTC. Supplemented by reference TRBV19 and TRBJ2-5, the full variable domain reads DGGITQSPKYLFRKEGQNVTLSCEQNLNHDAMYWYRQDPGQGLRLIYYSQIVNDFQKGDIAEGYSVSREKKESFPLTVTSAQKNPTAFYLCASRPGTEETQYFGPGTRLLVL.

This chain joins TRBV29-1 and TRBJ1-2; TRBD1 matches 9 bases. V dropped 0 bases and J dropped 6; count of bases not matched to a gene: 5. The CDR3 has 14 amino acids. Germline loops: CDR1 SQVTM, CDR2 ANQGSEA. This CDR3 reads CSVEDRDRADGYTF. The DNA of the CDR3 is TGCAGCGTTGAAGATCGGGACAGGGCGGATGGCTACACCTTC.

The rearrangement uses TRBV28 and TRBJ1-2; the D gene is possibly TRBD1 (6 bases). The CDR3 spans 15 residues. Germline V gives CDR1 MDHEN, CDR2 SYDVKM. V was clipped by 7 bases and J by 4 bases, with 19 bases between them. CDR3 coding DNA: TGTGCCAGCACACCCCCGACAGGACCTCTCTATGGCTACACCTTC. The encoded protein is CASTPPTGPLYGYTF.

The chain combines TRBV4-1 with TRBJ1-5; D ambiguous. The length of the CDR3 is 14 residues. Trimming cost V 2 bases and J 7 bases, with 12 bases left between them. The germline V gene has CDR1 MGHRA and CDR2 YSYEKL. Here the CDR3 DNA reads TGCGCCAGCAGCCAAATTGGAAGGGTACAGCCCCAGCATTTT. Residues: CASSQIGRVQPQHF.

This chain connects TRBV13 to TRBJ2-7; maybe TRBD2 (7 bases). The CDR3 loop spans 13 amino acids. Germline CDR1 PRHDT, CDR2 FYEKMQ (reference sequence). V lost 4 bases, J lost 7 bases, and 14 bases lay in between. CDR3 sequence reads: CASSSSGGQEQYV. CDR3 nucleotide sequence: TGTGCCAGCAGCTCCTCGGGGGGCCAGGAGCAGTACGTC.

The chain links TRBV7-2 to TRBJ2-7; D gene ambiguous. V lost 7 bases to trimming and J lost 3 bases, with 7 bases between them. In germline, CDR1 is SGHTA, CDR2 FQGNSA. This CDR3 has 11 amino acids. In DNA, the CDR3 is TGTGCCAGCACCTTCGGCTACGAGCAGTACTTC. Translating it yields CASTFGYEQYF.

The rearrangement links TRBV5-6 to TRBJ2-1, with no clear D. Trimming cost V 5 bases and J 7 bases, with 10 bases left between them. This CDR3 has 12 amino acids. Germline values: CDR1 SGHDT, CDR2 YYEEEE. The CDR3 loop reads CASSSVPNEQFF. Here the CDR3 DNA reads TGTGCCAGCAGTTCCGTACCGAATGAGCAGTTCTTC.

V and J are TRBV4-1 and TRBJ1-2; 7 bases fit TRBD1. This CDR3 region has 15 residues. V lost 0 bases to trimming and J lost 3 bases; unmatched junction nucleotides: 4. In germline, CDR1 is MGHRA, CDR2 YSYEKL. Written as DNA, the CDR3 is TGCGCCAGCAGCCAAGAGGGGACAGTGCACTATGGCTACACCTTC. Amino acids: CASSQEGTVHYGYTF.

As to this clone: Other nucleotide sequences from this sample produce the same CDR3. The chain combines TRBV28 with TRBJ1-4, with no clear D. Trimming took off 5 bases at V and 5 bases at J, with 15 bases between the two ends. CDR1 and CDR2 (germline): MDHEN, SYDVKM. The CDR3 contains 15 residues. CDR3 nucleotides: TGTGCCAGCAGTCCATCCTCGGCGCCAAATGAAAAACTGTTTTTT. It yields the protein CASSPSSAPNEKLFF.

The chain links TRBV28 to TRBJ1-1; D gene ambiguous. Germline V CDR1 and CDR2: MDHEN, SYDVKM. The CDR3 spans 15 residues. V shed 6 bases and J shed 2 bases, with 16 bases lying between them. DNA of the CDR3: TGTGCCAGCAGCCGAGGCCCCCTCTTCAACACTGAAGCTTTCTTT. This codes for CASSRGPLFNTEAFF.

The rearrangement links TRBV11-2 to TRBJ2-1; TRBD2 matches 12 bases. Per the germline V gene, CDR1 is SGHAT and CDR2 is FQNNGV. The V and J ends lost 0 bases and 0 bases, in that order; junction bases with no gene match: 3. This CDR3 contains 18 residues. The CDR3 DNA reads as TGTGCCAGCAGCTTAGATGAACTAGCGGGGGGCTCCTACAATGAGCAGTTCTTC. Its protein is CASSLDELAGGSYNEQFF.

The chain uses TRBV27 and TRBJ2-5; 7 bases are shared with TRBD1. The junction had 4 bases not matched to a gene; V was cut back by 6 bases and J by 0 bases. Looked up from germline, CDR1 is MNHEY and CDR2 is SMNVEV (reference sequence). There are 14 residues in the CDR3. DNA for the CDR3: TGTGCCAGCAGGCCACAGGGGTACCAAGAGACCCAGTACTTC. This encodes CASRPQGYQETQYF.